The present T cell receptor (beta chain) was sequenced within a study of blood T cell repertoires in COVID-19. Study as a whole: In each case, the material was cDNA or gDNA derived from T cells, B-cell-depleted T cells, or PBMCs.

Per the original data handling: Amplified reference gene primers provided the basis for estimating nucleated cell counts. Some clones are missing from TCRdb's copy, which holds only in-frame ones; the method was immunoSEQ multiplex PCR. V and J calls and clone size are copied from that table; D and trimming were computed from the DNA. Of fewer than 250,000 clones detected, roughly 85% appear once; the ten largest clones hold under 3%. Germline V gene data show CDR1 as LNHDA and CDR2 as SQIVND (reference sequence). The CDR3 spans 15 residues. The ends lost 6 bases at V and 3 bases at J; junction bases unmatched: 10.

The TCR originated in a woman aged 70 to 79 with active or convalescent COVID-19. This chain joins TRBV19 and TRBJ2-7; 8 bases fit TRBD2. The sequenced material came from peripheral blood. CDR3 residues: CASSSPAGGNYEQYF. DNA for the CDR3: TGTGCCAGTAGCAGTCCTGCGGGAGGTAACTACGAGCAGTACTTC. Filled out from reference TRBV19 and TRBJ2-7, the complete variable domain reads DGGITQSPKYLFRKEGQNVTLSCEQNLNHDAMYWYRQDPGQGLRLIYYSQIVNDFQKGDIAEGYSVSREKKESFPLTVTSAQKNPTAFYLCASSSPAGGNYEQYFGPGTRLTVT.